Each of the 18 T cell receptor beta chains below was sequenced from the same sample in a study of blood T cell repertoires in COVID-19. The protocol was immunoSEQ multiplex PCR, while the TCRdb copy is restricted to in-frame clones and leaves out a portion. The table has over 200,000 clones, about 85% seen once. Sequences were obtained from PBMCs or T cells enriched from blood (not recorded which). The receptors stem from a man aged 40-50 years who had recovered from COVID-19.

This chain connects TRBV7-2 to TRBJ2-7; possibly TRBD2 for D (6 bases). The germline V gene has CDR1 SGHTA and CDR2 FQGNSA. V lost 1 base, J lost 4 bases, and 11 bases lay in between. The CDR3 has 14 residues. Here the CDR3 DNA reads TGTGCCAGCAGCTTAGGTAATGGGAGGTACGAGCAGTACTTC. This translates into CASSLGNGRYEQYF.

This clone occurred once. The chain links TRBV9 to TRBJ1-1, with D possibly matching TRBD1 (5 bases). V was cut by 4 bases and J by 7 bases, with 20 bases left in between. This CDR3 has 15 residues. The germline gives CDR1 SGDLS, CDR2 YYNGEE. This CDR3 reads CASSPVDLGGGEAFF. CDR3 in DNA: TGTGCCAGCAGCCCTGTAGATCTTGGCGGGGGTGAAGCTTTCTTT.

DNA of the CDR3: TGTGCCAGCAGTACTAATGGACAGGGCAATCAGCCCCAGCATTTT. Translated, it gives CASSTNGQGNQPQHF. The chain uses TRBV27 and TRBJ1-5; the match to TRBD1 covers 7 bases. From germline, CDR1 is MNHEY and CDR2 SMNVEV (reference sequence). V lost 5 bases to trimming and J lost 2 bases; unmatched junction nucleotides: 6. This CDR3 spans 15 amino acids.

The V and J genes are TRBV9 and TRBJ1-1; D uncertain. V was cut by 4 bases and J by 6 bases, with 19 bases left in between. The CDR3 has 15 residues. Germline V lookup: CDR1 SGDLS, CDR2 YYNGEE. The CDR3 DNA reads TGTGCCAGCAGCACCCCGACAACAGCAGCCTCTGAAGCTTTCTTT. Encoded protein: CASSTPTTAASEAFF.

This chain uses TRBV6-5 with TRBJ1-1, with 7 bases fitting TRBD1. Losses at the gene ends were 2 bases for V and 7 bases for J; bases not matched to a gene: 13. The germline CDR1 and CDR2 sequences are MNHEY and SVGAGI. CDR3 length: 16 amino acids. The CDR3 nucleotides are TGTGCCAGCAGTTACACATCCGGGACAGATACCGTTGAAGCTTTCTTT. The encoded protein is CASSYTSGTDTVEAFF.

V usage is TRBV14 and J usage is TRBJ1-6; D is perhaps TRBD1 (6 bases). V dropped 0 bases and J dropped 14 bases, with 26 bases sitting between them. The CDR3 is made up of 18 amino acids. CDR1 is SGHDN, CDR2 FVKESK, per germline. The CDR3 DNA reads TGTGCCAGCAGCCAAGAGGGGGCAGGGATACAGGGTTTGGATGCCCTCCACTTT. It specifies CASSQEGAGIQGLDALHF.

The chain combines TRBV30 with TRBJ1-1; D is uncertain. V dropped 5 bases and J dropped 5 bases, with 15 bases sitting between them. Germline CDR1 reads GTSNPN; CDR2 reads SVGIG (reference sequence). This CDR3 is 13 amino acids long. The CDR3 is CAWRSGGGTEAFF. CDR3 sequence (DNA): TGTGCCTGGCGCTCCGGCGGAGGGACTGAAGCTTTCTTT.

V and J are TRBV5-1 and TRBJ2-5, with TRBD1 matching over 9 bases. The CDR3 covers 14 residues. V lost 4 bases to trimming and J lost 4 bases; unmatched junction nucleotides: 5. The germline V gene has CDR1 SGHRS and CDR2 YFSETQ. The CDR3 DNA is TGCGCCAGCAGCCTGGGGGACAGGGCAGAGACCCAGTACTTC. Translated: CASSLGDRAETQYF.

The chain recombines TRBV7-9 with TRBJ1-5; perhaps TRBD1 as D (6 bases). Germline values: CDR1 SEHNR, CDR2 FQNEAQ (reference sequence). Trimming took off 5 bases at V and 7 bases at J, with 21 bases between the two ends. The CDR3 contains 16 residues. CDR3 region: CASSPGGGGAGQPQHF. The DNA of the CDR3 is TGTGCCAGCAGCCCAGGCGGAGGGGGGGCCGGGCAGCCCCAGCATTTT.

This rearrangement joins TRBV2 to TRBJ2-7; D may be TRBD1 (5 bases). The CDR3 is 13 amino acids. Germline V gene lookup returns CDR1 SNHLY and CDR2 FYNNEI. Between the trimmed V and J ends, which lost 1 base and 5 bases, there was a span of 9 bases. CDR3 in amino acids: CASSEGRADEQYF. CDR3 bases: TGTGCCAGCAGTGAAGGCAGGGCTGACGAGCAGTACTTC.

This sequence joins TRBV25-1 and TRBJ1-2; possible D gene TRBD1, 5 bases. CDR1 MGHDK and CDR2 SYGVNS come from the germline V gene. The V and J ends lost 6 bases and 8 bases respectively, with 19 bases between them. The CDR3 is 14 residues long. For the CDR3, the DNA is TGTGCCAGCAGCCCTCTCGGTTTGGGGCCAGGCTACACCTTC. Its protein product is CASSPLGLGPGYTF.

The gene calls are TRBV30 and TRBJ2-7; D might be TRBD2 (6 bases). V dropped 0 bases and J dropped 4 bases, with 13 bases sitting between them. This CDR3 has 14 amino acids. Germline V gene sequence: CDR1 GTSNPN, CDR2 SVGIG (reference sequence). In DNA, the CDR3 is TGTGCCTGGAGTGTACTACTAGGGAGGTACGAGCAGTACTTC. Its protein product is CAWSVLLGRYEQYF.

The chain uses TRBV6-5 and TRBJ1-6; D unresolved. With 2 bases removed from V and 10 bases from J, the gap between germline ends came to 6 bases. This CDR3 is built from 12 residues. Germline V lookup: CDR1 MNHEY, CDR2 SVGAGI. The CDR3 DNA reads TGTGCCAGCAGTTACAGAGGCTCACCCCTCCACTTT. Translated: CASSYRGSPLHF.

The table lists this clone with a few counts. The chain carries TRBV9 and TRBJ1-2, with D unclear. Trimming stripped 0 bases from V and 5 bases from J, with 11 bases between. Germline V gene sequence: CDR1 SGDLS, CDR2 YYNGEE. CDR3 size: 14 residues. The CDR3 DNA is TGTGCCAGCAGCGTAGGGAGAGGGTTTTATGGCTACACCTTC. Amino acid sequence: CASSVGRGFYGYTF.

This chain joins TRBV6-6 and TRBJ1-5; no reliable D call. This CDR3 is 15 amino acids long. V gave up 0 bases and J gave up 3 bases, with 9 bases separating them. Germline V gene data show CDR1 as MNHNY and CDR2 as SVGAGI (reference sequence). The DNA for the CDR3 is TGTGCCAGCAGTTACTCGAGAGGGAACAATCAGCCCCAGCATTTT. Translating gives CASSYSRGNNQPQHF.

This chain links TRBV7-2 with TRBJ2-1; D call uncertain. CDR3 size: 12 residues. The V end was cut by 3 bases, the J end by 9 bases, with 9 bases between. In germline, CDR1 is SGHTA, CDR2 FQGNSA. The CDR3 bases are TGTGCCAGCAGCTTCTCCCAGCGTGAGCAGTTCTTC. This gives the protein CASSFSQREQFF.

The rearrangement uses TRBV28 and TRBJ1-2; D is uncertain. The CDR3 is made up of 14 amino acids. Per germline, CDR1 MDHEN and CDR2 SYDVKM. The ends were cut back, 0 bases at V and 5 bases at J, with 10 bases in the middle. The CDR3 bases are TGTGCCAGCAGTTTATGGGGCCCCAGTTATGGCTACACCTTC. This encodes CASSLWGPSYGYTF.

This clone was counted only a few times. The rearrangement links TRBV4-3 to TRBJ2-7; 9 nucleotides align to TRBD2. This CDR3 has 18 amino acids. The junction had 14 bases not matched to a gene; V was cut back by 0 bases and J by 5 bases. Germline V gives CDR1 LGHNA, CDR2 YSLEER. CDR3 DNA: TGCGCCAGCAGCCAAGATACCCTAGCGGGACGAGTAAGCCACGAGCAGTACTTC. Amino acid sequence: CASSQDTLAGRVSHEQYF.